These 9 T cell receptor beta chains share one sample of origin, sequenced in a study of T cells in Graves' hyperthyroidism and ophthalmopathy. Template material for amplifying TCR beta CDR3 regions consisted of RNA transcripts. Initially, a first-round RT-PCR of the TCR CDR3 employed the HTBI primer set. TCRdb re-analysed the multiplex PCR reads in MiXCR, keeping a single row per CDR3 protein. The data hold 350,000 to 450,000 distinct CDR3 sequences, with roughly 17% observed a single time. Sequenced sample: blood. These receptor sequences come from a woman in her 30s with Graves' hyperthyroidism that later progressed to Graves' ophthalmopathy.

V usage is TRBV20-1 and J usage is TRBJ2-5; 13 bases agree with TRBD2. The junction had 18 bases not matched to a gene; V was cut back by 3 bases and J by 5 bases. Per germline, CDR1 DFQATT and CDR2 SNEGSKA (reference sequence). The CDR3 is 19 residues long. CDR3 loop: CSARTGSVLAGGPSETQYF. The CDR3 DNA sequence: TGCAGTGCTAGGACTGGGAGCGTACTAGCGGGGGGGCCAAGCGAGACCCAGTACTTC.

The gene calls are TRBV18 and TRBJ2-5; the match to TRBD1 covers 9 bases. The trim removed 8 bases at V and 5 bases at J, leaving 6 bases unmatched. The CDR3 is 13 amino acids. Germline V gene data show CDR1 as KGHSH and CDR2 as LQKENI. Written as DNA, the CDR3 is TGTGCCAGCAGCGGGGACAGGGCTGAGACCCAGTACTTC. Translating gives CASSGDRAETQYF.

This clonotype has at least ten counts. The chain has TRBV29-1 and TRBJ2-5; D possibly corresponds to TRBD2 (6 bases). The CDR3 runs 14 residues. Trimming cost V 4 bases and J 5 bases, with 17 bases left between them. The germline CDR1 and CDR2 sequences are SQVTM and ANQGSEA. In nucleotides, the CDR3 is TGCAGCGTTGCTGGGGGGACCGCCCGGGAGACCCAGTACTTC. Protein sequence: CSVAGGTARETQYF.

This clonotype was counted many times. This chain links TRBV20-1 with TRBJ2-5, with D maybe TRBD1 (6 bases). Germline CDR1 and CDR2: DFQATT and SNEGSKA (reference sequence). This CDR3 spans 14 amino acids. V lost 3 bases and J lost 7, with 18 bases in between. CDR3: CSASSDRLLGTQYF. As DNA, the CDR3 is TGCAGTGCTAGTAGCGACAGGCTCCTGGGGACCCAGTACTTC.

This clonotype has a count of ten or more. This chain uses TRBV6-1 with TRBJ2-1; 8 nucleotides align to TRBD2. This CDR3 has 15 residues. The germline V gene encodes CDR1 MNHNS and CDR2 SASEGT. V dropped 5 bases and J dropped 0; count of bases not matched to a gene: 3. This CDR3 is CASSILAGSYNEQFF. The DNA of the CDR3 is TGTGCCAGCAGTATTCTAGCGGGCTCCTACAATGAGCAGTTCTTC.

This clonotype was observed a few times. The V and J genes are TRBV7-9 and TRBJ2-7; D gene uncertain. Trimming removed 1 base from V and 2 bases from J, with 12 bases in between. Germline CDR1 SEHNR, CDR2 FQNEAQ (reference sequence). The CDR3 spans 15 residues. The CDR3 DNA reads TGTGCCAGCAGCTTAGAGAAGTCCCCAGCCTACGAGCAGTACTTC. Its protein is CASSLEKSPAYEQYF.

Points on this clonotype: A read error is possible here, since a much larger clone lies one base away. The CDR3 loop is CASSPEGTGGIYEQYF. The CDR3 DNA follows: TGCGCCAGCAGCCCCGAGGGCACAGGGGGAATCTACGAGCAGTACTTC. V and J are TRBV5-1 and TRBJ2-7, with TRBD1 matching over 8 bases. The V gene end was trimmed by 4 bases and the J gene end by 3 bases; junction bases not matched to a gene: 12. The CDR3 runs 16 residues. The germline gives CDR1 SGHRS, CDR2 YFSETQ.

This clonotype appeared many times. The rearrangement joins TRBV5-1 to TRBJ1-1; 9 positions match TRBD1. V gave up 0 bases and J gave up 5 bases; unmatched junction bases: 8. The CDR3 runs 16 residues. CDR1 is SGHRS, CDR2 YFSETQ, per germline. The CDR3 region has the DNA TGCGCCAGCAGCTTGGGAACAGGGGGCTATTGGACTGAAGCTTTCTTT. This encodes CASSLGTGGYWTEAFF.

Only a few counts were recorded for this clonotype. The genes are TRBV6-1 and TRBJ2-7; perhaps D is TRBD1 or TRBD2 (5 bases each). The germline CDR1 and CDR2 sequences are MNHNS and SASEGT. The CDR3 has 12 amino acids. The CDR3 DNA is TGCACAACGAGGGGCACGTCCTACGAGCAGTACGTC. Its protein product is CTTRGTSYEQYV.